The clone carrying this T cell receptor (beta chain) was detected only a few times. The CDR3 runs to 14 residues. In germline, CDR1 is DFQATT, CDR2 SNEGSKA (reference sequence). Trimming took 6 bases from V and 4 from J; bases not matched to a gene: 7. TCRdb recomputed calls from the 5' RACE reads with MiXCR, one row per CDR3 protein. Here the sample spans a few hundred thousand distinct CDR3 sequences, less than 25% being singletons. These data are taken from a study of T-cell memory formation after mild COVID-19. V is TRBV20-1 and J is TRBJ2-1; TRBD2 matches 9 bases. This TCR derives from an adult woman who had mild COVID-19 (a few samples of this study predate the infection). Cell type and time point are not known. The source material was PBMCs or a T cell subset sorted from them (not recorded which). CDR3 nucleotides: TGCAGTGCCCGTCGACTAGCGGCTTACAATGAGCAGTTCTTC. Protein product: CSARRLAAYNEQFF.